This TCR beta chain emerged from a study of cytomegalovirus exposure and HLA in healthy donors (dated by TCRdb to the late 2010s). In the study overall: According to an earlier analysis of 587 of the donors, roughly 180 million T cells yielded 117 million unique TCR beta sequences and around 300 Gb of sequence data. In the later analysis, no new phenotypic data were used to find candidate immune exposures; instead, reliance was placed on TCR beta sequences and their occurrence across donors. An earlier analysis of 450 to 750 of the donors used high-throughput TCR beta sequencing to judge whether each TCR beta V gene segment behaved as functional or pseudogenic. The study was designed to test whether signatures of past pathogen exposure could be identified by cataloging public T cell receptors. About 300 gigabases of sequencing data and some 85 million unique TCR sequences were included in an early release covering about 700 HLA-typed donors. HLA typing included class I and class II loci at four-digit resolution. Typing coverage varied by locus: roughly 629-640 donors for A, B, C, DRB1 and DQB1; around 560 for DQA1; around 570 for DPA1; roughly 450 for DPB1. Of the 350 to 450 genotyped donors, 65% to 90% were placed in the genetic ancestry cluster associated with self-reported Caucasian donors. On average, approximately 250,000 unique TCR beta nucleotide sequences were sequenced per donor among a few hundred genotyped donors of the cohort, with 15% to 20% of those sequences being non-productive. Alongside the repertoire data, information on donor age, sex, ethnicity and CMV serostatus was compiled. The study combined high-throughput TCR immunosequencing, statistical association of individual TCRs with disease status, and machine learning to predict cytomegalovirus infection status. A later genetic analysis used genome-wide SNP genotypes for about 65% of the 666 donors, treating that subset as a discovery cohort. A separate validation cohort of over a hundred different subjects was used in addition to the 666-subject first cohort. A later analysis re-analyzed previously published TCR beta repertoires from several hundred donors and added high-resolution HLA genotyping to study TCR occurrence patterns. All discovery cohort repertoires had been generated using a single sequencing platform. Five DR-DQ haplotypes were handled as single units for association and clustering because linkage in the cohort was strong. Using immunosequencing, the study profiled T cell repertoires from 500 to 800 subjects and related those repertoires to cytomegalovirus serostatus. The paper's findings and limits, for the study overall: In a later analysis, several top co-occurrence clusters were reported to appear linked to parvovirus B19, influenza, CMV and Epstein-Barr virus. In this cohort, only TCR beta chains were sequenced, and detectable features were limited by the absence of alpha or paired-chain data. Compared with the 666-donor mean, donors in an Asian-associated ancestry cluster had fewer N-insertions in productive TCRs, according to a later genetic analysis. In vitro tests confirmed that three of the cytomegalovirus-associated TCR beta chains recognize cytomegalovirus antigens. The sequencing pipeline was judged likely to have produced a cluster of highly shared sequence variants as a technical artifact. According to the authors, the approach could potentially be generalized to other disease states and immunological phenotypes. Immune exposure information for the cohort was limited to CMV serostatus. In the study, 150 to 200 TCR beta chains were listed as associated with cytomegalovirus. Over 15 rarely observed V segments, including chromosome 9 orphons, were excluded from the earlier analysis of about 600 of the donors because counts were too low. In a later analysis, most CMV-associated TCR beta chains were found to appear HLA-restricted, with HLA associations seemingly driven largely by CMV exposure. An earlier analysis of approximately 600 of the donors showed that most TCR beta V segments appeared in productive rearrangements either about 87% or about 30% of the time, which broadly matched IMGT annotations. According to a later analysis, TCR association rates differed among HLA loci, with DRB1 alleles showing the most associated TCRs and HLA-C alleles showing the fewest. A further reported finding was that TCR beta sequences accurately predicted the HLA-A and HLA-B alleles for most subjects in the first cohort. In a later genetic analysis, a missense DCLRE1C variant was associated with V-gene and J-gene trimming of TCR beta chains, and the association was replicated in an independent cohort. The classifier was reported to diagnose cytomegalovirus status with high specificity and sensitivity in both the original cohort and the validation cohort. When HLA alleles, especially DR and DQ, strongly co-occurred, TCR associations were difficult to assign to individual alleles. Most TCR sequences were seen in very few donors, while some public TCRs were found in many individuals. Sequencing depth was assumed to be roughly uniform across donors in the presence/absence analyses, though that assumption may not hold. Compared with equally common non-associated chains, HLA-associated TCR beta chains in a later analysis were more clonally expanded and had lower generation probabilities. Correlated functional status among segregating V segments might be attributable to linkage disequilibrium, but an unknown experimental factor could not be ruled out. Because HLA typing was missing for some donors at each locus, association tests included only the typed subset. A later analysis associated 16,951 TCR beta sequences with specific HLA alleles at a false discovery rate of 0.05.

The cohort consisted of 600 to 750 healthy bone marrow donors. All cohort members were sampled while nominally healthy, although unrecorded immune exposures were likely present. The donor tested CMV seronegative and was one of the 352 seronegative cohort members. A peripheral blood sample was collected from each donor, and TCR beta sequencing was performed on peripheral blood mononuclear cells. The Qiagen DNeasy Blood Extraction Kit was used to extract genomic DNA from the blood cell samples. Receptor amplification or capture employed the immunoSEQ multiplex PCR assay. For the multiplex PCR, a mixture combining 60 forward primers for TCR Vbeta segments and 13 reverse primers for TCR Jbeta segments was used. Amplification of the CDR3 region of rearranged TCR beta genes was performed with a multiplex PCR assay on genomic DNA. The Illumina HiSeq System was used to sequence the amplified TCR beta libraries as 87-base-pair reads. Regarding the original processing steps: Across the 600 to 700 repertoires, a later analysis counted around 80 million unique TCR beta chains, approximately 10 million of which were shared by at least two donors. Raw reads were error-corrected and collapsed into unique sequences by a nearest-neighbor algorithm in which closely related sequences were merged to remove PCR and sequencing errors. CDR3 sequences were aligned to IMGT reference sequences to assign V, D and J gene segments. For a sequence to be retained, a match of at least six nucleotides was required to both a V gene segment and a J gene segment. Rearrangements were classified as productive when the CDR3 lacked stop codons and remained in frame with V and J, and all other rearrangements were classified as non-productive. Following IMGT convention, CDR3 was defined as the stretch from the second conserved V-encoded cysteine to the conserved J-encoded phenylalanine. Sequences without an unambiguous match to a single V gene segment were excluded from the earlier analysis of 450 to 650 of the donors. In an earlier analysis of approximately 590 of the donors, a V segment was called functional when productive rearrangements were above 56.7%, and segregating when the standard deviation between donors exceeded 5%. To diagnose cytomegalovirus status from the catalog of TCR beta chain sequences, a statistical classification framework was built. V and J gene assignment, in a later analysis, came from comparing TCR nucleotide sequences with IMGT/GENE-DB human TR gene sequences. The TCRdist pipeline was used in a later analysis to assign CDR3 sequences and most-parsimonious VDJ recombination scenarios. A later analysis defined each TCR beta chain by its CDR3 amino acid sequence plus V-gene family, and excluded reads lacking a unique V-gene family. As a way to deal with suspected cross-contamination and a sequencing artifact, a later analysis dropped hundreds of nucleotide sequences that were highly shared and had low generation probability. In a later analysis, a clonal expansion index for each public chain was calculated from normalized within-repertoire ranks of inferred template counts. In a later analysis, generation probabilities were computed with a VDJ recombination model fitted to out-of-frame rearrangements, and the resulting probabilities were checked against IGoR. A later analysis scored TCR-TCR, TCR-HLA and TCR-CMV co-occurrence with hypergeometric tests, applying a repertoire-size bias correction to TCR pairs. In a later analysis, false discovery rates were estimated by permuting HLA or CMV assignments 20 times. In a later analysis, co-occurring TCRs were grouped using DBSCAN, with TCRdist sequence similarity added in when clustering inside HLA-allele-positive subsets. Repertoires with fewer than 30,000 or more than 120,000 public chains, plus five repertoires with anomalous nucleotide sharing, were excluded from co-occurrence clustering. Held by TCRdb, this immuneACCESS table contains in-frame sequences only and omits some clones. Under half of the omission traces to an unresolved V gene where checked; the cause of the rest is unknown. The D gene and trimming were derived from the DNA, and the V and J assignments and clone size from that table. This sample comprises 110,000 to 150,000 clones, 60% to 80% of them detected only once. Clones ranked in the top ten supply approximately 4.9% of the sample.

A word on this clone: Its cognate antigen has yet to be identified. At one boundary the junction diverges from the germline segment, which might be a read error.

The sequence was collected from a woman aged 45 to 65 in good health and CMV-seronegative. Sequencing was done on a sample of PBMCs.

The base sequence is TGTGCTAGCAGCTTAGGTAGCGGGGGAGGTGAGCAGTTCTTC. Its protein is CASSLGSGGGEQFF. The chain is made from TRBV7-7 and TRBJ2-1, with TRBD2 identical over 9 junction bases. From a lookup of the germline V gene (reference sequence), CDR1 and CDR2 are SSHAT and FNYEAQ. The CDR3 numbers 14 residues from cysteine through phenylalanine. Only CDR3 DNA remains: 42 bases, in frame from the first base.